One sample yielded the 10 T cell receptor beta chains listed below, sequenced in a study of identical twins. TCRdb passed the 5' RACE reads through MiXCR, listing each CDR3 protein once. The top ten clones hold 0.48% of a sample with about 550,000 distinct CDR3 sequences, around 20% of them seen once. These data were also reused for a study on yellow fever vaccine responses in identical twins.

Input material: CD4+ T cells sorted from blood. The receptors derive from a woman in her late teens or twenties in good health.

This clonotype was detected only a few times. The chain is built from TRBV3-1 and TRBJ2-1, with D perhaps matching TRBD1 (6 bases). Looked up from germline, CDR1 is LGHDT and CDR2 is YNNKEL (reference sequence). This CDR3 has 12 amino acids. V lost 4 bases and J 12 bases, leaving 13 bases between the germline ends. CDR3 protein: CASSPQGFGQFF. CDR3 DNA: TGTGCCAGCAGCCCACAGGGATTTGGGCAGTTCTTC.

This clonotype was recorded at least ten times. The V gene is TRBV12-3 or TRBV12-4, the J gene TRBJ2-2, with TRBD2 identical over 7 bases. The trim removed 8 bases at V and 4 bases at J, leaving 10 bases unmatched. CDR3 length: 15 residues. The CDR3 DNA reads TGTGCCAGCCGTAGACTAGCAGACGGCACCGGGGAGCTGTTTTTT. Protein sequence: CASRRLADGTGELFF.

This clonotype was recorded once. The germline gene is not matched at one end of the junction; a read error may be the cause. The gene calls are TRBV3-1 and TRBJ2-4; TRBD1 agrees at 7 bases. The CDR3 consists of 15 residues. CDR1 and CDR2 from the germline V gene are LGHDT and YNNKEL (reference sequence). In DNA, the CDR3 is TGTGCCTGCAGCACTTTTGACAGGGCGAAAAACATTCAGTACTTC. Protein: CACSTFDRAKNIQYF.

A few counts support this clonotype. The chain uses TRBV28 and TRBJ2-6, with no clear D. The CDR3 contains 17 residues. V dropped 5 bases and J dropped 0 bases, with 14 bases sitting between them. Per germline, CDR1 MDHEN and CDR2 SYDVKM. The chain's CDR3 is CASSITKGPSGANVLTF. CDR3 DNA sequence: TGTGCCAGCAGTATTACAAAGGGCCCCTCTGGGGCCAACGTCCTGACTTTC.

This clonotype was seen a handful of times. The gene calls are TRBV27 and TRBJ2-6, with D possibly TRBD1 on 6 matching bases. V was trimmed by 6 bases and J by 1 base, leaving 22 bases between them. In germline, CDR1 is MNHEY, CDR2 SMNVEV (reference sequence). The CDR3 sequence is 19 residues long. The CDR3 reads CASSRQLNPTGSGANVLTF. In DNA, the CDR3 is TGTGCCAGCAGCCGACAACTAAACCCGACAGGTTCTGGGGCCAACGTCCTGACTTTC.

The chain is built from TRBV7-3 and TRBJ2-7; D is possibly TRBD1 (6 bases). Germline assignment: CDR1 SGHTA and CDR2 FQGTGA. The germline V and J ends were trimmed by 4 bases and 0 bases, with 13 bases remaining between them. This CDR3 is built from 15 residues. CDR3 sequence reads: CASSYTGTSSYEQYF. CDR3 in DNA: TGTGCCAGCAGCTACACCGGGACAAGCTCCTACGAGCAGTACTTC.

This clonotype appeared a few times. This chain joins TRBV4-2 and TRBJ2-7; a weak D match, TRBD2 (5 bases). This CDR3 is built from 15 residues. V lost 1 base and J lost 0, with 10 bases in between. The germline gives CDR1 LGHNA, CDR2 YNFKEQ. The CDR3, as DNA: TGTGCCAGCAGCCAAGTTGGACGGGACTCCTACGAGCAGTACTTC. Its protein is CASSQVGRDSYEQYF.

This chain links TRBV5-1 with TRBJ1-2; 7 bases are a match to TRBD1. Germline values: CDR1 SGHRS, CDR2 YFSETQ. This CDR3 contains 15 residues. V lost 2 bases to trimming and J lost 0 bases; unmatched junction nucleotides: 4. CDR3 nucleotides: TGCGCCAGCAGCTTTACAGGGGCTACTAACTATGGCTACACCTTC. Translation: CASSFTGATNYGYTF.

This clonotype was seen only a few times. The chain has TRBV11-1 and TRBJ2-2, with a weak D call TRBD2 (6 bases). Germline loops: CDR1 SGHAT, CDR2 FQDESV (reference sequence). Deletions cut 5 bases from V and 6 bases from J, with 25 bases between. The CDR3 is 18 amino acids. The CDR3 spells CASSPFQPEGTVAGELFF. The CDR3 nucleotides are TGTGCCAGCAGCCCTTTCCAACCGGAGGGAACGGTGGCCGGGGAGCTGTTTTTT.

This clonotype was observed a handful of times. V gene TRBV7-8 combines with J gene TRBJ2-5; 12 bases align to TRBD2. This CDR3 is 17 amino acids long. The germline V gene has CDR1 SGHVS and CDR2 FQNEAQ. V trimming: 5 bases; J trimming: 4 bases; junction bases outside the gene matches: 11. DNA for the CDR3: TGTGCCAGCAGCGTCGTATCTAGCGGGGGGGCCGGAGAGACCCAGTACTTC. Translating gives CASSVVSSGGAGETQYF.